This T cell receptor (beta chain) is drawn from a study of T-cell memory formation after mild COVID-19. As for the study in general: TCR clusters were mostly confined to one donor each.

Overall study results and limits: Certain responding clones were present in pre-infection memory, suggesting participation of cross-reactive memory.

Trimming took 1 base from V and 2 from J, leaving 3 bases between them. CDR1 is SNHLY and CDR2 is FYNNEI in the germline V gene. The CDR3 loop spans 13 amino acids. Libraries for TCRalpha and TCRbeta carried sample barcodes and unique molecular identifiers via 5'RACE. TCRdb reprocessed the 5' RACE reads via MiXCR and lists one record per CDR3 protein. This sample carries roughly 480,000 distinct CDR3 sequences, 20% to 30% of them seen once, and the ten largest clones take around 13%. Only a few counts were recorded for this clonotype. Its antigen remains unknown. The sequencing input was PBMCs or a T cell subset sorted from them (not recorded which). This clonotype was sampled from an adult woman who had mild COVID-19 (a few samples of this study predate the infection). Cell type and time point are not known. V gene TRBV2 combines with J gene TRBJ1-3; unclear D gene. In DNA form, the CDR3 reads TGTGCCAGCAGTGAAGAGGCTGGAAACACCATATATTTT. It codes for CASSEEAGNTIYF.